This T cell receptor (beta chain) appears in the sequencing data of a study of patients and donors after allogeneic stem cell transplantation. This clonotype was seen a handful of times. TCRdb called the RT-PCR reads again in MiXCR, with one record for every CDR3 protein. The sample lists approximately 150,000 distinct CDR3 sequences; about 24% were seen once. Trimming took off 4 bases at V and 0 bases at J, with 13 bases between the two ends. CDR3 length: 16 amino acids. CDR1 is LGHNA, CDR2 YSLEER, per germline. The sequenced sample consisted of blood, either unsorted or a sorted T cell fraction (not recorded which). The clonotype was recovered from a human donor who was either an allogeneic HSCT recipient or a stem cell or donor lymphocyte infusion donor (not recorded which). It is not recorded whose cells these are; they may come from a transplant donor. This sequence joins TRBV4-3 and TRBJ2-1, with D possibly being TRBD2 (6 bases). The CDR3 sequence: CASSPGDWSSYNEQFF. DNA for the CDR3: TGCGCCAGCAGCCCGGGGGACTGGAGCTCCTACAATGAGCAGTTCTTC.